The 21 T cell receptor beta chains presented below share a single source sample, sequenced in a study of blood T cells in healthy people across ages (dated by TCRdb to 2013 to 2016). Library method: 5' RACE. The sample was run on an Illumina HiSeq 2500. The second PCR ran for about 6 to 12 cycles and used a J-beta primer mix along with a sample-barcoded 5' primer. The raw public data were reprocessed by TCRdb itself: fastp quality trimming at Q25, MiXCR clonotype calling, in-frame beta chains only. Identical CDR3 protein sequences are pooled into one entry, listed with their most common genes and DNA. The table for this sample lists approximately 830,000 distinct CDR3 sequences; approximately 67% of them were counted only once. The ten most abundant clones make up 28% of the sample. Source material: blood. These receptors all come from a man aged 30 to 45 in good health.

The rearrangement joins TRBV4-2 to TRBJ2-7, with TRBD2 matching over 10 bases. The germline V gene encodes CDR1 LGHNA and CDR2 YNFKEQ. The CDR3 extends over 16 amino acids. With 3 bases clipped from V and 2 bases from J, the junction kept 7 bases outside the gene matches. DNA of the CDR3: TGTGCCAGCAGCCATTTTAGCGGGGGGACCACCTACGAGCAGTACTTC. Its protein is CASSHFSGGTTYEQYF.

This chain uses TRBV9 with TRBJ2-5, with 11 bases that match TRBD2. Germline CDR1 reads SGDLS; CDR2 reads YYNGEE. V was clipped by 0 bases and J by 4 bases; unmatched bases: 5. The CDR3 spans 16 residues. CDR3 protein: CASSVGGSGGAETQYF. In DNA form, the CDR3 reads TGTGCCAGCAGCGTAGGGGGTAGCGGGGGGGCAGAGACCCAGTACTTC.

The chain employs TRBV6-1 and TRBJ1-2; 9 nucleotides line up with TRBD1. In germline, CDR1 is MNHNS, CDR2 SASEGT. V trimming: 6 bases; J trimming: 10 bases; junction bases outside the gene matches: 9. The CDR3 spans 13 residues. CDR3 DNA: TGTGCCAGCAGGGGAACGGGACAGGGTTCCTACACCTTC. Residues: CASRGTGQGSYTF.

The CDR3 spells CASSTPGHPDFSGELFF. The CDR3 coding sequence is TGTGCCAGCAGCACTCCCGGACACCCAGATTTTAGCGGGGAGCTGTTTTTT. The chain is built from TRBV9 and TRBJ2-2; possibly TRBD1 for D (5 bases). Trimming removed 4 bases at V and 7 bases at J, with 23 bases between. The CDR3 spans 17 residues. From germline, CDR1 is SGDLS and CDR2 YYNGEE.

Only one count was recorded for this clonotype. Lacking the conserved final phenylalanine or tryptophan, this CDR3 likely reflects a read error. CDR3 sequence (DNA): TGTGCCAGCAGTTTACTTGCGTGGGAGCAGTACTTA. Residues: CASSLLAWEQYL. The chain combines TRBV12-3 or TRBV12-4 with TRBJ2-4, with a weak D call TRBD2 (5 bases). V lost 2 bases to trimming and J lost 13 bases, with 12 bases between them. The CDR3 covers 12 residues.

CDR3 sequence reads: CASSQDLGQVSYEQYF. Here the CDR3 DNA reads TGCGCCAGCAGCCAAGATTTAGGCCAGGTTTCCTACGAGCAGTACTTC. The chain carries TRBV4-3 and TRBJ2-7; no clear D gene. CDR1 and CDR2 from the germline V gene are LGHNA and YSLEER. The CDR3 has 16 amino acids. V gave up 0 bases and J gave up 1 base, with 13 bases separating them.

V is TRBV11-2 and J is TRBJ2-6; D remains ambiguous. Germline V gene lookup returns CDR1 SGHAT and CDR2 FQNNGV. The CDR3 has 14 amino acids. The V end was cut by 4 bases, the J end by 14 bases, with 18 bases between. The CDR3 sequence: CASSSMRLASILTF. Here the CDR3 DNA reads TGTGCCAGCAGCTCCATGAGGTTGGCCTCTATCCTGACTTTC.

CDR3 bases: TGTGCCAGCAGCGTAACCGGGACTAGCGGCTACGAGCAGTACTTC. The encoded protein is CASSVTGTSGYEQYF. V and J are TRBV9 and TRBJ2-7; 11 bases agree with TRBD2. V lost 1 base and J lost 3; bases outside the gene matches: 3. Germline V gene sequence: CDR1 SGDLS, CDR2 YYNGEE. This CDR3 has 15 amino acids.

This chain connects TRBV29-1 to TRBJ2-4, with D tentatively TRBD2 (5 bases). The CDR3 loop spans 13 amino acids. Trimming left V 6 bases short and J 3 bases short, with 12 bases between. Germline values: CDR1 SQVTM, CDR2 ANQGSEA. CDR3 bases: TGCAGCGTACGGGGAGAGGACAAAAACATTCAGTACTTC. This codes for CSVRGEDKNIQYF. The full variable domain, its missing parts supplied by reference TRBV29-1 and TRBJ2-4, is SAVISQKPSRDICQRGTSLTIQCQVDSQVTMMFWYRQQPGQSLTLIATANQGSEATYESGFVIDKFPISRPNLTFSTLTVSNMSPEDSSIYLCSVRGEDKNIQYFGAGTRLSVL.

V gene TRBV7-9 combines with J gene TRBJ2-5; possibly TRBD1 for D (6 bases). The germline gives CDR1 SEHNR, CDR2 FQNEAQ (reference sequence). Trimming removed 5 bases from V and 4 bases from J, with 17 bases in between. The length of the CDR3 is 15 residues. The CDR3 reads CASSSGEGGVETQYF. The CDR3 nucleotides read TGTGCCAGCAGCAGCGGCGAAGGGGGTGTAGAGACCCAGTACTTC.

A few counts support this clonotype. The chain recombines TRBV10-3 with TRBJ2-5; 8 bases match TRBD1. J gave up 4 bases and V 6 bases, and 7 bases lay outside the gene matches. This CDR3 has 14 amino acids. CDR1 is ENHRY, CDR2 SYGVKD, per germline. The CDR3 loop reads CAIRGDRGGETQYF. The CDR3 nucleotides read TGTGCCATCAGGGGCGACAGGGGCGGAGAGACCCAGTACTTC.

J is TRBJ2-1 and V is TRBV7-2; D possibly corresponds to TRBD2 (6 bases). V lost 5 bases to trimming and J lost 6 bases, with 14 bases between them. In germline, CDR1 is SGHTA, CDR2 FQGNSA. The CDR3 has 14 amino acids. The CDR3 nucleotides read TGTGCCAGCAGCCCGACTAGAACCACCAATGAGCAGTTCTTC. As protein: CASSPTRTTNEQFF.

This clonotype was picked up many times. The V gene is TRBV4-1, the J gene TRBJ1-2, with TRBD1 as a possible D gene (6 bases). Trimming shortened V by 1 base and J by 5 bases, and 17 bases separated the two germline ends. The CDR3 length is 16 residues. Germline V lookup: CDR1 MGHRA, CDR2 YSYEKL. The CDR3 DNA follows: TGCGCCAGCAGCCAAGGAAGGGGGGACGGGCTGTATGGCTACACCTTC. Residues: CASSQGRGDGLYGYTF.

The chain employs TRBV7-9 and TRBJ2-1; no definite D call. Trimming pared 2 bases from V and 6 bases from J, leaving 14 bases between. Germline CDR1 reads SEHNR; CDR2 reads FQNEAQ (reference sequence). The length of the CDR3 is 15 residues. Here the CDR3 DNA reads TGTGCCAGCAGCTTAAATTTGGGAATGCTCAATGAGCAGTTCTTC. Amino acids: CASSLNLGMLNEQFF.

CDR3 region: CSASVGALDPLHF. DNA of the CDR3: TGCAGTGCTAGCGTTGGCGCCCTTGATCCCCTCCACTTT. This chain uses TRBV20-1 with TRBJ1-6; D remains unclear. V was pared by 3 bases and J by 13 bases, with 16 bases between. This CDR3 is built from 13 residues. From germline, CDR1 is DFQATT and CDR2 SNEGSKA (reference sequence).

This chain joins TRBV7-3 and TRBJ2-7; unclear D gene. Germline V gene sequence: CDR1 SGHTA, CDR2 FQGTGA. This CDR3 region has 15 residues. Between the trimmed V and J ends, which lost 3 bases and 2 bases, there was a span of 14 bases. CDR3 coding DNA: TGTGCCAGCAGCTTGGGTGCCAGCCGAGCCTACGAGCAGTACTTC. This gives the protein CASSLGASRAYEQYF.

The J gene is TRBJ2-1, the V gene TRBV3-1, with TRBD2 matching over 8 bases. V lost 0 bases and J lost 6; bases outside the gene matches: 4. The germline CDR1 and CDR2 sequences are LGHDT and YNNKEL (reference sequence). CDR3 length: 15 amino acids. CDR3 protein: CASSQEGLGVNEQFF. The CDR3 DNA is TGTGCCAGCAGCCAAGAGGGACTAGGGGTCAATGAGCAGTTCTTC.

The rearrangement links TRBV7-2 to TRBJ2-2; D is unclear. This CDR3 is built from 12 residues. V was pared by 4 bases and J by 7 bases, with 7 bases between. Germline lookup yields CDR1 SGHTA and CDR2 FQGNSA. The CDR3 nucleotides read TGTGCCAGCAGCTCGTTCAACGGGGAGCTGTTTTTT. This gives the protein CASSSFNGELFF.

In nucleotides, the CDR3 is TGTGCCAGCAGCAACTCTGCTAACAGCTACTTGTCCTACGAGCAGTACTTC. Translation gives CASSNSANSYLSYEQYF. The gene calls are TRBV6-6 and TRBJ2-7, with no clear D. The CDR3 totals 17 residues. Per the germline V gene, CDR1 is MNHNY and CDR2 is SVGAGI (reference sequence). V lost 6 bases, J lost 1 base, and 22 bases lay in between.

V and J are TRBV9 and TRBJ2-4; D could derive from TRBD1 or TRBD2 (6 bases each). The CDR3 spans 15 residues. CDR1 SGDLS and CDR2 YYNGEE come from the germline V gene. V lost 4 bases, J lost 7 bases, and 18 bases lay in between. CDR3: CASSSPRRGPNIQYF. DNA of the CDR3: TGTGCCAGCAGCTCCCCCCGCCGGGGGCCGAACATTCAGTACTTC.

The chain joins TRBV20-1 to TRBJ2-1; D could derive from TRBD1 or TRBD2 (5 bases each). V lost 2 bases and J 10 bases, leaving 15 bases between the germline ends. In germline, CDR1 is DFQATT, CDR2 SNEGSKA (reference sequence). The CDR3 is 13 residues long. The CDR3 sequence is CSARRRGPSEQFF. The CDR3 DNA is TGCAGTGCTAGAAGACGGGGACCTAGCGAGCAGTTCTTC.